This TCR beta chain was recorded in a study of blood T cell repertoires in COVID-19. Germline CDR1 is SQVTM and CDR2 is ANQGSEA. V shed 6 bases, J shed 7 bases, and the junction held 8 bases outside the gene matches. The CDR3 has 12 residues. Original analysis: Reference gene primer amplification gave nucleated cell count estimates. Clones were sequenced by immunoSEQ multiplex PCR, and TCRdb holds only the in-frame ones, with some missing. V and J calls and clone size follow that table, whereas D and trimming were derived from the DNA. The profile shows just over 250,000 clones, approximately 89% of them singletons.

The gene calls are TRBV29-1 and TRBJ2-7, with TRBD2 identical over 8 bases. The sequence was collected from a man aged 35-49 years who had recovered from COVID-19. Source material: peripheral blood. CDR3 loop: CSVTAGVGEQYF. CDR3 nucleotides: TGCAGCGTGACAGCGGGAGTGGGTGAGCAGTACTTC.